Presented here are 24 T cell receptor beta chains from one specimen sequenced in a study of neoadjuvant anti-PD-1 for oral cavity cancer (dated by TCRdb to about 2021). The time point label of this sample denotes: after neoadjuvant nivolumab, at surgical resection. Receptor amplification or capture employed the immunoSEQ multiplex PCR assay. In its TCRdb copy, this immuneACCESS table keeps in-frame sequences only and misses some clones. Where compared with another copy, unresolved V genes explain less than half of these, and the others have no known cause. The sample data list more than 11,000 clones, and about two thirds of these were observed just once. In total, the top ten clones hold roughly 3.2% of the sample. The starting material was PBMCs, obtained after nivolumab (anti-PD-1) treatment. The receptors were gathered from a person between 35 and 79 years old with oral cavity squamous cell carcinoma.

This chain links TRBV7-8 with TRBJ2-7; tentatively, D is TRBD1 (6 bases). Trimming shortened V by 1 base and J by 6 bases, and 10 bases separated the two germline ends. CDR1 is SGHVS, CDR2 FQNEAQ, per germline. The CDR3 length is 13 residues. The CDR3 is CASSLVQGTEQYF. DNA of the CDR3: TGTGCCAGCAGCTTAGTGCAGGGGACCGAGCAGTACTTC.

The chain employs TRBV5-6 and TRBJ2-7, with 9 bases aligning to TRBD2. This CDR3 comprises 14 residues. Looked up from germline, CDR1 is SGHDT and CDR2 is YYEEEE. Trimming cost V 1 base and J 1 base; bases outside gene matches: 0. The CDR3 nucleotides are TGTGCCAGCAGCTTGCTAGCGGGATCCTACGAGCAGTACTTC. Its protein product is CASSLLAGSYEQYF.

The table lists this clone with a few counts. V is TRBV6-1 and J is TRBJ1-2; 8 bases agree with TRBD1. The CDR3 totals 13 residues. Per the germline V gene, CDR1 is MNHNS and CDR2 is SASEGT. The junction had 6 bases not matched to a gene; V was cut back by 4 bases and J by 8 bases. CDR3 coding DNA: TGTGCCAGCAGTGGGGGACAGGTGAAAGGCTACACCTTC. Translated: CASSGGQVKGYTF.

This clone has a single count. The chain combines TRBV5-4 with TRBJ2-7; 9 bases map to TRBD2. V was pared by 6 bases and J by 0 bases, with 4 bases of the junction left unmatched. Germline V CDR1 and CDR2: SGHNT, YYREEE (reference sequence). CDR3 length: 14 amino acids. In DNA form, the CDR3 reads TGTGCCAGCACCCCGACTAGCGGCTCCTACGAGCAGTACTTC. Protein product: CASTPTSGSYEQYF.

This chain connects TRBV9 to TRBJ2-7, with TRBD2 matching over 10 bases. The CDR3 extends over 16 amino acids. The germline CDR1 and CDR2 sequences are SGDLS and YYNGEE. J gave up 0 bases and V 1 base, and 4 bases lay outside the gene matches. CDR3 amino acids: CASSVLAGASSYEQYF. The CDR3, as DNA: TGTGCCAGCAGCGTACTAGCGGGGGCGAGCTCCTACGAGCAGTACTTC.

The rearrangement joins TRBV7-2 to TRBJ2-7; TRBD1 matches at 9 bases. CDR3 size: 14 residues. The germline gives CDR1 SGHTA, CDR2 FQGNSA. The V segment lost 3 bases and the J segment 5 bases; nucleotides outside the gene matches: 5. The CDR3 region has the DNA TGTGCCAGCAGCTTGGGACAGGGAAAGCACGAGCAGTACTTC. This sequence encodes CASSLGQGKHEQYF.

The chain carries TRBV10-2 and TRBJ1-3, with a weak D call TRBD1 (6 bases). The CDR3 is made up of 14 amino acids. The germline V gene encodes CDR1 WSHSY and CDR2 SAAADI. Trimming took 3 bases from V and 4 from J, leaving 10 bases between them. CDR3 region: CASSEQGSGNTIYF. In DNA, the CDR3 is TGCGCCAGCAGTGAACAGGGATCCGGAAACACCATATATTTT.

This clone showed up just once. The chain joins TRBV5-1 to TRBJ2-2, with 9 positions matching TRBD1. This CDR3 spans 16 amino acids. V was clipped by 3 bases and J by 0 bases; unmatched bases: 3. Germline V lookup: CDR1 SGHRS, CDR2 YFSETQ. CDR3 coding DNA: TGCGCCAGCAGCTGGGGGACAGGGTCGAACACCGGGGAGCTGTTTTTT. Protein sequence: CASSWGTGSNTGELFF.

This clone was counted once. The rearrangement joins TRBV11-2 to TRBJ1-3; D is uncertain. There are 17 residues in the CDR3. Germline loops: CDR1 SGHAT, CDR2 FQNNGV. Trimming left V 5 bases short and J 0 bases short, with 17 bases between. CDR3 residues: CASSPRTDTDSGNTIYF. CDR3 bases: TGTGCCAGCAGCCCGAGGACGGATACAGACTCTGGAAACACCATATATTTT.

The J gene is TRBJ2-1, the V gene TRBV5-1, with D perhaps TRBD1 or TRBD2 (5 bases each). Germline loops: CDR1 SGHRS, CDR2 YFSETQ. Trimming left V 2 bases short and J 7 bases short, with 16 bases between. The CDR3 length is 15 residues. The DNA for the CDR3 is TGCGCCAGCAGCTTTGGGGGAGCTGGCAGGAATGAGCAGTTCTTC. Its protein is CASSFGGAGRNEQFF.

The chain is built from TRBV4-2 and TRBJ2-3, with D hard to call. The CDR3 runs to 16 residues. V was trimmed by 0 bases and J by 6 bases, leaving 16 bases between them. Germline-derived CDR1 and CDR2 are LGHNA and YNFKEQ. The CDR3 DNA follows: TGTGCCAGCAGCCAAGATTTAGATTCGGCTTCGGATACGCAGTATTTT. It is translated as CASSQDLDSASDTQYF.

This clone was counted a few times. V gene TRBV25-1 combines with J gene TRBJ2-2; D unclear. There are 12 residues in the CDR3. V gave up 2 bases and J gave up 2 bases, with 0 bases separating them. Looked up from germline, CDR1 is MGHDK and CDR2 is SYGVNS. The CDR3 bases are TGTGCCAGCAGTGAAAACACCGGGGAGCTGTTTTTT. Its protein is CASSENTGELFF.

This clone was detected once. The chain couples TRBV11-2 to TRBJ2-5; D uncertain. In germline, CDR1 is SGHAT, CDR2 FQNNGV. Trimming removed 1 base at V and 5 bases at J, with 26 bases between. The CDR3 loop spans 19 amino acids. The CDR3 here is CASSLGDWGGSSKDETQYF. In DNA form, the CDR3 reads TGTGCCAGCAGCTTAGGAGACTGGGGTGGGTCTTCAAAGGATGAGACCCAGTACTTC.

CDR3 loop: CASSRTGGQAQYF. The CDR3 DNA is TGTGCCAGCAGCCGGACAGGAGGACAGGCCCAGTACTTC. The chain joins TRBV5-4 to TRBJ2-5; the match to TRBD1 covers 7 bases. With 4 bases clipped from V and 9 bases from J, the junction kept 9 bases outside the gene matches. Germline CDR1 is SGHNT and CDR2 is YYREEE (reference sequence). The CDR3 extends over 13 amino acids.

V is TRBV2 and J is TRBJ2-1, with 12 bases matching TRBD2. Germline assignment: CDR1 SNHLY and CDR2 FYNNEI. The CDR3 length is 14 residues. Trimming removed 8 bases from V and 4 bases from J; junction bases left unmatched: 3. The DNA for the CDR3 is TGTGCCAGCCCCCTAGCGGGAGGGTACAATGAGCAGTTCTTC. Its protein product is CASPLAGGYNEQFF.

V is TRBV7-8 and J is TRBJ2-5, with TRBD2 as a possible D gene (6 bases). This CDR3 region has 13 residues. The V gene's germline CDR1 is SGHVS and CDR2 FQNEAQ. V was cut by 7 bases and J by 5 bases, with 14 bases left in between. The CDR3 is CASKTRTGETQYF. The CDR3 DNA reads TGTGCCAGCAAGACTAGGACGGGGGAGACCCAGTACTTC.

The chain recombines TRBV6-5 with TRBJ1-1, with 9 bases fitting TRBD1. CDR3 length: 12 amino acids. Trimming at V came to 4 bases and at J to 12 bases, leaving 6 bases not matched to a gene. Germline V gene lookup returns CDR1 MNHEY and CDR2 SVGAGI. CDR3: CASSSDRGATFF. CDR3 DNA sequence: TGTGCCAGCAGTTCGGACAGGGGTGCAACTTTCTTT.

The chain is built from TRBV5-4 and TRBJ2-3; no reliable D call. The germline CDR1 and CDR2 sequences are SGHNT and YYREEE (reference sequence). The CDR3 runs 15 residues. V gave up 2 bases and J gave up 0 bases, with 10 bases separating them. CDR3 amino acids: CASSLDSLSTDTQYF. CDR3 nucleotides: TGTGCCAGCAGCTTAGACTCCCTTAGCACAGATACGCAGTATTTT. Variable domain in full (rest from reference TRBV5-4 and TRBJ2-3): ETGVTQSPTHLIKTRGQQVTLRCSSQSGHNTVSWYQQALGQGPQFIFQYYREEENGRGNFPPRFSGLQFPNYSSELNVNALELDDSALYLCASSLDSLSTDTQYFGPGTRLTVL.

The J gene is TRBJ1-5, the V gene TRBV5-1; D perhaps matches TRBD1 (5 bases). Trimming cost V 0 bases and J 6 bases, with 10 bases left between them. This CDR3 contains 14 residues. From germline, CDR1 is SGHRS and CDR2 YFSETQ. CDR3: CASSLEQGGQPQHF. CDR3 coding DNA: TGCGCCAGCAGCTTGGAGCAGGGTGGTCAGCCCCAGCATTTT.

The chain recombines TRBV6-1 with TRBJ1-3; D gene unclear. This CDR3 is built from 17 residues. Trimming pared 1 base from V and 0 bases from J, leaving 13 bases between. Per germline, CDR1 MNHNS and CDR2 SASEGT. The DNA for the CDR3 is TGTGCCAGCAGTGAAGGCCACACGCTACTCTCTGGAAACACCATATATTTT. This encodes CASSEGHTLLSGNTIYF.

This sequence joins TRBV29-1 and TRBJ2-6, with D possibly being TRBD1 (7 bases). Germline V gives CDR1 SQVTM, CDR2 ANQGSEA. The V end was cut by 4 bases, the J end by 2 bases, with 21 bases between. This CDR3 is 18 amino acids long. The CDR3 region has the DNA TGCAGCGTTGTAAGGCAGGGGGGTTCATCCCCTGGGGCCAACGTCCTGACTTTC. Translation: CSVVRQGGSSPGANVLTF.

The rearrangement uses TRBV19 and TRBJ2-7; no definite D call. The CDR3 loop spans 15 amino acids. Germline V CDR1 and CDR2: LNHDA, SQIVND (reference sequence). Trimming removed 6 bases from V and 5 bases from J, with 20 bases in between. CDR3 region: CASRSRAVLENEQYF. The CDR3 DNA reads TGTGCCAGTAGGTCTCGGGCCGTCCTTGAAAACGAGCAGTACTTC.

The chain links TRBV30 to TRBJ1-2, with D unresolved. Germline CDR1 and CDR2: GTSNPN and SVGIG (reference sequence). V shed 1 base and J shed 0 bases, with 9 bases lying between them. The CDR3 spans 14 residues. The CDR3 DNA sequence: TGTGCCTGGAGTGGGCTAAGAGCTAACTATGGCTACACCTTC. Translating gives CAWSGLRANYGYTF.

This clone appeared a single time. The gene calls are TRBV2 and TRBJ2-2; D call uncertain. Germline CDR1 SNHLY, CDR2 FYNNEI. This CDR3 comprises 14 residues. V lost 4 bases to trimming and J lost 6 bases, with 12 bases between them. CDR3 sequence (DNA): TGTGCCAGCAGTGGGGGTTCAGCGTCCGGGGAGCTGTTTTTT. This gives the protein CASSGGSASGELFF.